One sample yielded the 5 T cell receptor beta chains listed below, sequenced in a study of blood T cell repertoires in COVID-19. The protocol was immunoSEQ multiplex PCR, while the TCRdb copy is restricted to in-frame clones and leaves out a portion. This table holds 100,000 or so clones, approximately 72% found once. The sample taken for sequencing was peripheral blood. Receptors were obtained from a woman in her seventies with acute or convalescent COVID-19.

The chain uses TRBV24-1 and TRBJ1-2; 7 bases match TRBD1. The V and J ends lost 7 bases and 4 bases, in that order; junction bases with no gene match: 8. CDR1 KGHDR and CDR2 SFDVKD come from the germline V gene. The CDR3 length is 14 residues. The CDR3 region is CATSIGGGSYGYTF. Here the CDR3 DNA reads TGTGCCACCAGCATTGGAGGGGGCAGCTATGGCTACACCTTC.

V and J are TRBV3-1 (or the pseudogene TRBV3-2) and TRBJ1-5; D possibly corresponds to TRBD1 (5 bases). This CDR3 is built from 14 residues. Germline CDR1 is LGHDT and CDR2 is YNNKEL (reference sequence). Trimming removed 3 bases at V and 6 bases at J, with 12 bases between. The CDR3 protein is CASSHRGELQPQHF. The CDR3, as DNA: TGTGCCAGCAGCCACCGGGGGGAGCTTCAGCCCCAGCATTTT.

V is TRBV7-9 and J is TRBJ2-3; 9 bases agree with TRBD2. V shed 5 bases, J shed 0 bases, and the junction held 9 bases outside the gene matches. CDR1 and CDR2 (germline): SEHNR, FQNEAQ (reference sequence). This CDR3 region has 17 residues. The CDR3 DNA reads as TGTGCCAGCAGCGTGGGCCTGGCGGGGGGGAGCACAGATACGCAGTATTTT. Its protein product is CASSVGLAGGSTDTQYF.

In this sample, this clone turned up a few times. This chain joins TRBV2 and TRBJ2-7; possibly TRBD2 for D (6 bases). CDR3 length: 15 residues. Trimming removed 5 bases at V and 2 bases at J, with 16 bases between. Germline CDR1 SNHLY, CDR2 FYNNEI. The DNA of the CDR3 is TGTGCCAGCAGTAGACCGGGACTCACTACCTACGAGCAGTACTTC. It is translated as CASSRPGLTTYEQYF.

The chain employs TRBV21-1 and TRBJ1-2; the DNA was not used to check the table's D call, TRBD1. TRBV21-1 is described as a pseudogene. The CDR3 runs 15 residues. The CDR3 DNA reads as TGTGCCAGCAGCAAAAGGGCAGGGACATCCCATGGCTACACCTTC. Translation gives CASSKRAGTSHGYTF.